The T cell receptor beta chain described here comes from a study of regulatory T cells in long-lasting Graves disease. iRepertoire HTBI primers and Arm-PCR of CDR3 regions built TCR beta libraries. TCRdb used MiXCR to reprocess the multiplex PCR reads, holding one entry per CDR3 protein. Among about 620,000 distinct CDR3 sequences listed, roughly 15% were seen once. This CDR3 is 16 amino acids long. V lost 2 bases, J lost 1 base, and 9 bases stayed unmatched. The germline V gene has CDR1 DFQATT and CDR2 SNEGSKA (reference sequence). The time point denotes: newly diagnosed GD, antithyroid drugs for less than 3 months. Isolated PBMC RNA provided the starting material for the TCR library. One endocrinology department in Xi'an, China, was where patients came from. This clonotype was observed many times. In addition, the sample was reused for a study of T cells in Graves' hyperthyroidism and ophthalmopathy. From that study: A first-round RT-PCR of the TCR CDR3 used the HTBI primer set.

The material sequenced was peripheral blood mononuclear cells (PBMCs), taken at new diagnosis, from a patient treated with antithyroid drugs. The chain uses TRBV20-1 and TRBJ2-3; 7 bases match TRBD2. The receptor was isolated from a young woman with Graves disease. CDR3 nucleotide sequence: TGCAGTGCTAGACGCGGGACTACTGGCGGCACAGATACGCAGTATTTT. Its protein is CSARRGTTGGTDTQYF.